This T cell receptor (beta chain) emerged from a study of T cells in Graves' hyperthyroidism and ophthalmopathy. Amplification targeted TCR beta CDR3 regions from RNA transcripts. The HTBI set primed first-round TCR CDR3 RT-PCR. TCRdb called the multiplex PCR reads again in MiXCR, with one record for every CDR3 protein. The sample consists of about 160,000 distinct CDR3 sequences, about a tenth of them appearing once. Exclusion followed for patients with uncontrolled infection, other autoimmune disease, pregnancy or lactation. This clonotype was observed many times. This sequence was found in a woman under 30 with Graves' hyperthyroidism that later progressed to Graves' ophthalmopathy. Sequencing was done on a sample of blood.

The CDR3 spells CSARGLAGRRDTQYF. In nucleotides, the CDR3 is TGCAGTGCTAGGGGGCTAGCGGGGCGCAGGGATACGCAGTATTTT. This sequence joins TRBV20-1 and TRBJ2-3; 9 bases are a match to TRBD2. The germline V gene encodes CDR1 DFQATT and CDR2 SNEGSKA (reference sequence). With 3 bases clipped from V and 6 bases from J, the junction kept 10 bases outside the gene matches. The CDR3 extends over 15 amino acids.